This T cell receptor (beta chain) was identified in a study of PD-L1 blockade in urothelial cancer. Overall study: Blood samples had a median of 141,255 T cells, more than 65,000 unique TCRs, and clonality more than 0.075.

Study-wide findings and caveats: Below-median pretreatment blood TCR clonality was associated with improved progression-free and overall survival.

The CDR3 runs to 14 residues. The germline CDR1 and CDR2 sequences are MNHNS and SASEGT. Trimming removed 5 bases from V and 5 bases from J; junction bases left unmatched: 8. For this clone: The target antigen is unknown.

Here immunoSEQ multiplex PCR was the method, and the copy in TCRdb shows in-frame clones only, minus some. This sample has roughly 25,000 clones, with less than 90% found just once. The sequence was collected from a man between 70 and 80 years old with urothelial cancer. The V gene is TRBV6-1, the J gene TRBJ2-5; 7 bases align to TRBD1. Sequences were derived from PBMCs, sampled around atezolizumab (anti-PD-L1) treatment. CDR3 coding DNA: TGTGCCAGCAGTTCGGGACAGACTTCGGAGACCCAGTACTTC. Translating it yields CASSSGQTSETQYF.